This TCR beta chain stems from a study of blood T cell repertoires in COVID-19. The length of the CDR3 is 14 residues. Germline loops: CDR1 SGDLS, CDR2 YYNGEE. Trimming took off 0 bases at V and 2 bases at J, with 8 bases between the two ends. The data were produced by immunoSEQ multiplex PCR, yet TCRdb's version contains in-frame clones alone and is incomplete. The sample lists roughly 150,000 clones, 75% to 90% occurring once. This clone has more than one count but fewer than ten. The TCR originated in a man aged 60 to 69 with acute or convalescent COVID-19. The chain uses TRBV9 and TRBJ2-5; the D is unclear. Sequencing was carried out using peripheral blood. The DNA of the CDR3 is TGTGCCAGCAGCGTAGGGGCAGAACAAGAGACCCAGTACTTC. This gives the protein CASSVGAEQETQYF.